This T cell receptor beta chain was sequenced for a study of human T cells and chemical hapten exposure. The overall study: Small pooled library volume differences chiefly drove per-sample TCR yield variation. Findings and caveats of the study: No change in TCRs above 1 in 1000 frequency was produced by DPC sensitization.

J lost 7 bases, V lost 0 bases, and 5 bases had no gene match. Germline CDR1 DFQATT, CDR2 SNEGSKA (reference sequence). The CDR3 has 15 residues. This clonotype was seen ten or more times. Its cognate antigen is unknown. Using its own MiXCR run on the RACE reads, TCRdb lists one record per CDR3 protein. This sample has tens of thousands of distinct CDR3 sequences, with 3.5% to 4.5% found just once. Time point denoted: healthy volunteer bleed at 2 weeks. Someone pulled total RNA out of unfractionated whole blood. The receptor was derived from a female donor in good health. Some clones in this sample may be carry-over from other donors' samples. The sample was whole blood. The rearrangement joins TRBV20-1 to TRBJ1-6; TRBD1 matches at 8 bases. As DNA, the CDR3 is TGCAGTGCTAGAGACCCGGGACAGGACAATTCACCCCTCCACTTT. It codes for CSARDPGQDNSPLHF.